This T cell receptor (beta chain) emerged from a study of T cells in Graves' hyperthyroidism and ophthalmopathy. The V end was cut by 4 bases, the J end by 8 bases, with 11 bases between. CDR3 length: 13 amino acids. The germline V gene has CDR1 MNHEY and CDR2 SMNVEV (reference sequence). RNA transcripts gave rise to amplified TCR beta CDR3 regions. The HTBI primer set served for first-round RT-PCR of the TCR CDR3. TCRdb re-called the multiplex PCR reads through MiXCR, storing one row per CDR3 protein. The sample includes around 350,000 distinct CDR3 sequences, roughly an eighth of them seen just once. Diagnostic assessment was based on clinical symptoms, serum thyroxine and TRAb, thyroid ultrasound and orbital computed tomography.

This chain links TRBV27 with TRBJ1-4, with D possibly TRBD1 on 5 matching bases. The receptor was isolated from a woman between 18 and 30 years old with Graves' hyperthyroidism. The specimen was blood. The CDR3 reads CASSSPGGEKLFF. The DNA for the CDR3 is TGTGCCAGCAGTTCACCGGGGGGGGAAAAACTGTTTTTT.